Listed here are 8 T cell receptor beta chains from one sample, sequenced in a study of regulatory T cells in long-lasting Graves disease. Construction of the TCR beta libraries employed iRepertoire HTBI primers in conjunction with Arm-PCR of CDR3 regions. TCRdb re-derived calls from the multiplex PCR reads in MiXCR, one entry per CDR3 protein. The profile shows roughly 400,000 distinct CDR3 sequences, 15% of them singletons. The time point denotes: newly diagnosed GD, antithyroid drugs for less than 3 months. Construction of the TCR library relied on RNA isolated from PBMCs. The sample also formed part of further work on T cells in Graves' hyperthyroidism and ophthalmopathy.

The material sequenced was peripheral blood mononuclear cells (PBMCs), taken at new diagnosis, from a patient treated with antithyroid drugs. These receptors were collected from a middle-aged woman with Graves disease.

This clonotype has ten or more counts. The chain carries TRBV13 and TRBJ2-2, with D maybe TRBD2 (6 bases). V was shortened by 5 bases and J by 7 bases, with 14 bases between the two germline ends. CDR1 is PRHDT and CDR2 is FYEKMQ in the germline V gene (reference sequence). This CDR3 comprises 14 residues. As DNA, the CDR3 is TGTGCCAGCAGCCCATCTAGCGATTTCGGGGAGCTGTTTTTT. The encoded protein is CASSPSSDFGELFF.

This clonotype has at least ten counts. In DNA, the CDR3 is TGTGCCAGCAGTTTAGGGACAATCGATGGGGAGCTGTTTTTT. Its translation is CASSLGTIDGELFF. The chain couples TRBV28 to TRBJ2-2, with D possibly being TRBD1 (6 bases). CDR1 MDHEN and CDR2 SYDVKM come from the germline V gene. V was pared by 2 bases and J by 8 bases, with 12 bases between. This CDR3 comprises 14 residues.

There are many counts of this clonotype. The chain joins TRBV10-3 to TRBJ1-2; tentative D call: TRBD1 (6 bases). The CDR3 loop spans 14 amino acids. The germline gives CDR1 ENHRY, CDR2 SYGVKD. With 6 bases removed from V and 1 base from J, the gap between germline ends came to 12 bases. The CDR3 DNA reads TGTGCCATCAGCCGGACAGACTATAACTATGGCTACACCTTC. Its translation is CAISRTDYNYGYTF.

This clonotype has ten or more counts. The rearrangement joins TRBV20-1 to TRBJ2-7, with TRBD1 as a possible D gene (6 bases). V was shortened by 5 bases and J by 2 bases, with 10 bases between the two germline ends. The germline V gene has CDR1 DFQATT and CDR2 SNEGSKA (reference sequence). The CDR3 spans 12 residues. CDR3 sequence: CSASEGAYEQYF. Here the CDR3 DNA reads TGCAGTGCTTCAGAGGGGGCCTACGAGCAGTACTTC.

The chain combines TRBV12-3 or TRBV12-4 with TRBJ1-5, with D uncertain. The CDR3 length is 15 residues. With 6 bases removed from V and 4 bases from J, the gap between germline ends came to 16 bases. As DNA, the CDR3 is TGTGCCAGCAGAACCTTGGAGGGCAGTAATCAGCCCCAGCATTTT. This translates into CASRTLEGSNQPQHF.

This clonotype appeared many times. V is TRBV11-2 and J is TRBJ2-7; possible D gene TRBD2, 5 bases. The germline V gene has CDR1 SGHAT and CDR2 FQNNGV. Trimming cost V 3 bases and J 3 bases, with 12 bases left between them. This CDR3 contains 14 residues. The CDR3: CASSLERGYYEQYF. CDR3 DNA: TGTGCCAGCAGCTTGGAGCGAGGGTACTACGAGCAGTACTTC.

With respect to this clonotype: Being one base from a much bigger clone, this may be a read error. The conserved closing phenylalanine or tryptophan is absent in this CDR3, likely reflecting a read error. The J gene is TRBJ2-6, the V gene TRBV27; the D gene is possibly TRBD2 (5 bases). Germline-derived CDR1 and CDR2 are MNHEY and SMNVEV (reference sequence). The CDR3 is made up of 16 amino acids. The V end lost 2 bases, the J end lost 0 bases, and 8 bases lay between the germline ends. The CDR3 DNA reads as TGTGCCAGCAGTTTAAATGCGGGCTCTGGGGCCAACGTCCTGACTCTC. Translation: CASSLNAGSGANVLTL.

This clonotype was counted many times. The V and J genes are TRBV28 and TRBJ2-3; no clear D. From germline, CDR1 is MDHEN and CDR2 SYDVKM. Trimming cost V 3 bases and J 0 bases, with 10 bases left between them. This CDR3 has 15 amino acids. The chain's CDR3 is CASSFRPSSTDTQYF. In nucleotides, the CDR3 is TGTGCCAGCAGTTTTCGGCCGTCTAGCACAGATACGCAGTATTTT.